The 29 T cell receptor beta chains in this list originate from one sample, sequenced in a study of CD8 T cells in Susac syndrome. After extraction with the RNeasy kit, about 0.45 to 1 ug of the RNA was reverse transcribed using random hexamers. Each CDR3 protein is one row after TCRdb ran MiXCR on the immunoSEQ multiplex PCR reads. The sample contains about 49,000 distinct CDR3 sequences, roughly 93% of which appear only once. The sequenced sample was CD8+ T cells from PBMCs. These receptors originate from a human donor in good health.

The chain carries TRBV20-1 and TRBJ2-7; no clear D. The CDR3 has 12 residues. CDR1 is DFQATT and CDR2 is SNEGSKA in the germline V gene (reference sequence). The ends were cut back, 5 bases at V and 5 bases at J, with 13 bases in the middle. CDR3 protein: CSAPVLANEQYF. The CDR3 DNA follows: TGCAGTGCTCCGGTCCTCGCCAACGAGCAGTACTTC.

The rearrangement links TRBV19 to TRBJ2-1, with 12 bases that match TRBD2. Unmatched junction bases numbered 6, after V lost 3 bases and J lost 6 bases. The germline gives CDR1 LNHDA, CDR2 SQIVND (reference sequence). CDR3 length: 16 residues. The CDR3 region is CASSMTSGSWGNEQFF. DNA of the CDR3: TGTGCCAGTAGTATGACTAGCGGGAGTTGGGGCAATGAGCAGTTCTTC.

The chain uses TRBV19 and TRBJ2-1; D assignment may be TRBD1 or TRBD2 (5 bases each). CDR1 and CDR2 from the germline V gene are LNHDA and SQIVND (reference sequence). CDR3 length: 15 amino acids. V lost 1 base, J lost 4 bases, and 11 bases lay in between. The CDR3 region is CASSIGQSGYNEQFF. The CDR3 DNA is TGTGCCAGTAGTATAGGACAGTCGGGGTACAATGAGCAGTTCTTC. The entire variable domain, with the rest obtained from reference TRBV19 and TRBJ2-1, is as follows: DGGITQSPKYLFRKEGQNVTLSCEQNLNHDAMYWYRQDPGQGLRLIYYSQIVNDFQKGDIAEGYSVSREKKESFPLTVTSAQKNPTAFYLCASSIGQSGYNEQFFGPGTRLTVL.

Comments on this clonotype: Relative to the germline gene, one junction end is altered; a read error may explain this. This chain connects TRBV29-1 to TRBJ2-6, with TRBD1 identical over 8 bases. Per germline, CDR1 SQVTM and CDR2 ANQGSEA. This CDR3 region has 18 residues. The DNA for the CDR3 is TGCAGCGCTGGGGTTGTGACAGGGGCCTCCTCTGGGGCCAACGTCCTGATTTTC. Translated: CSAGVVTGASSGANVLIF.

The chain is built from TRBV27 and TRBJ1-2, with D tentatively TRBD1 (5 bases). The CDR3 runs 13 residues. V was trimmed by 0 bases and J by 5 bases, leaving 7 bases between them. The germline V gene encodes CDR1 MNHEY and CDR2 SMNVEV (reference sequence). CDR3 DNA: TGTGCCAGCAGTTTATCGGGGGGGTATGGCTACACCTTC. Translating it yields CASSLSGGYGYTF.

The chain combines TRBV10-1 with TRBJ2-1, with TRBD2 identical over 9 bases. CDR1 WNHNN and CDR2 SYGVQD come from the germline V gene (reference sequence). The V and J ends lost 0 bases and 7 bases, in that order; junction bases with no gene match: 7. This CDR3 comprises 16 residues. The CDR3 region has the DNA TGCGCCAGCAGTGAGTCGGTTAGCGGGAGTAGAAATGAGCAGTTCTTC. It specifies CASSESVSGSRNEQFF.

The V call is TRBV9, the J call TRBJ2-7, with D tentatively TRBD1 (5 bases). CDR3 length: 15 residues. Trimming left V 0 bases short and J 7 bases short, with 17 bases between. CDR1 and CDR2 from the germline V gene are SGDLS and YYNGEE. The CDR3: CASSVAQGARSEQYF. The CDR3 nucleotides read TGTGCCAGCAGCGTAGCTCAAGGGGCCCGATCTGAGCAGTACTTC.

This chain joins TRBV5-6 and TRBJ2-5; D remains unclear. The CDR3 totals 13 residues. Trimming cost V 1 base and J 0 bases, with 4 bases left between them. Germline V gene data show CDR1 as SGHDT and CDR2 as YYEEEE. The CDR3 is CASSLTNQETQYF. In DNA form, the CDR3 reads TGTGCCAGCAGCTTGACAAACCAAGAGACCCAGTACTTC.

The rearrangement joins TRBV5-1 to TRBJ1-1, with TRBD1 matching over 7 bases. The germline V gene has CDR1 SGHRS and CDR2 YFSETQ. The CDR3 sequence is 15 residues long. V was pared by 2 bases and J by 0 bases, with 4 bases of the junction left unmatched. The CDR3 DNA sequence: TGCGCCAGCAGCTTTACAGGGGACATGAACACTGAAGCTTTCTTT. This gives the protein CASSFTGDMNTEAFF.

This chain uses TRBV19 with TRBJ1-2; maybe TRBD1 (6 bases). The V end was cut by 5 bases, the J end by 3 bases, with 19 bases between. The CDR3 runs to 16 residues. CDR1 and CDR2 from the germline V gene are LNHDA and SQIVND (reference sequence). The CDR3 DNA is TGTGCCAGTAGTTCGCTCCAGGGGAATCCTTACTATGGCTACACCTTC. This codes for CASSSLQGNPYYGYTF.

The chain recombines TRBV27 with TRBJ2-7; 11 bases fit TRBD2. Germline V lookup: CDR1 MNHEY, CDR2 SMNVEV (reference sequence). This CDR3 has 15 amino acids. Trimming took 3 bases from V and 5 from J; bases not matched to a gene: 6. CDR3 in amino acids: CASSFGASGRNEQYF. DNA of the CDR3: TGTGCCAGCAGTTTTGGGGCTAGCGGGAGGAACGAGCAGTACTTC.

This clonotype was seen only a few times. This chain uses TRBV11-2 with TRBJ2-7; 7 bases match TRBD1. CDR3 length equals 12 residues. The J segment lost 5 bases and the V segment lost 5 bases, leaving 3 bases of the junction unmatched. CDR1 and CDR2 (germline): SGHAT, FQNNGV. In DNA, the CDR3 is TGTGCCAGCAGCCTAACAGGGGACGAGCAGTACTTC. It specifies CASSLTGDEQYF.

This chain joins TRBV18 and TRBJ1-5; D remains ambiguous. The CDR3 is made up of 15 amino acids. CDR1 KGHSH and CDR2 LQKENI come from the germline V gene. V dropped 5 bases and J dropped 0 bases, with 11 bases sitting between them. The CDR3 here is CASSADPASNQPQHF. In DNA, the CDR3 is TGTGCCAGCTCAGCCGACCCCGCTAGCAATCAGCCCCAGCATTTT.

The J gene is TRBJ1-5, the V gene TRBV6-2 or TRBV6-3; 10 bases agree with TRBD1. Germline CDR1 MNHEY, CDR2 SVGEGT. Trimming removed 0 bases from V and 2 bases from J; junction bases left unmatched: 4. This CDR3 comprises 17 residues. CDR3 nucleotides: TGTGCCAGCAGTTACTCTCTCGGGACAGGGGGCAATCAGCCCCAGCATTTT. Amino acids: CASSYSLGTGGNQPQHF.

This chain joins TRBV10-1 and TRBJ2-7, with unresolved D. V lost 6 bases and J 3 bases, leaving 12 bases between the germline ends. The CDR3 length is 13 residues. Germline CDR1 and CDR2: WNHNN and SYGVQD (reference sequence). The CDR3 loop reads CASSPPNSYEQYF. In DNA form, the CDR3 reads TGCGCCAGCAGCCCCCCTAACAGCTACGAGCAGTACTTC.

This chain uses TRBV20-1 with TRBJ2-1; D may be TRBD1 (6 bases). This CDR3 spans 14 amino acids. The V gene's germline CDR1 is DFQATT and CDR2 SNEGSKA (reference sequence). Trimming took 1 base from V and 3 from J, leaving 10 bases between them. Here the CDR3 reads CSARGGHGYNEQFF. The CDR3 DNA is TGCAGTGCTAGAGGGGGACACGGCTACAATGAGCAGTTCTTC.

The rearrangement uses TRBV6-5 and TRBJ2-7; TRBD1 might be the D (6 bases). The V gene's germline CDR1 is MNHEY and CDR2 SVGAGI. The CDR3 consists of 13 residues. V dropped 6 bases and J dropped 0 bases, with 9 bases sitting between them. CDR3 sequence (DNA): TGTGCCAGCAGAGGACAGAGCTCCTACGAGCAGTACTTC. This sequence encodes CASRGQSSYEQYF.

The CDR3 here is CAISVGDRGDYEQYF. The DNA of the CDR3 is TGTGCCATCAGTGTCGGAGACAGGGGCGACTACGAGCAGTACTTC. The chain uses TRBV10-3 and TRBJ2-7; TRBD1 agrees at 8 bases. Germline V CDR1 and CDR2: ENHRY, SYGVKD. The J segment lost 3 bases and the V segment lost 4 bases, leaving 8 bases of the junction unmatched. The CDR3 consists of 15 residues.

The V and J genes are TRBV29-1 and TRBJ2-7; 9 bases are shared with TRBD1. The junction had 10 bases not matched to a gene; V was cut back by 4 bases and J by 6 bases. The V gene's germline CDR1 is SQVTM and CDR2 ANQGSEA. CDR3 size: 14 residues. The CDR3 spells CSVVPGQGHSEQYF. For the CDR3, the DNA is TGCAGCGTTGTACCGGGACAGGGACATTCCGAGCAGTACTTC.

V gene TRBV5-6 combines with J gene TRBJ1-2; 7 bases are shared with TRBD1. Germline loops: CDR1 SGHDT, CDR2 YYEEEE. J gave up 8 bases and V 6 bases, and 10 bases lay outside the gene matches. The CDR3 covers 13 residues. CDR3 in DNA: TGTGCCAGCACTCAGGGGGGAATTAAAGGCTACACCTTC. It encodes CASTQGGIKGYTF.

The CDR3 protein is CASSDGPGVGTGELFF. The CDR3 nucleotides read TGTGCCAGCAGTGACGGGCCAGGGGTTGGCACCGGGGAGCTGTTTTTT. The rearrangement uses TRBV7-9 and TRBJ2-2; tentative D call: TRBD1 (6 bases). CDR3 length equals 16 residues. Germline CDR1 and CDR2: SEHNR and FQNEAQ (reference sequence). The V end was cut by 6 bases, the J end by 4 bases, with 18 bases between.

This clonotype appeared a single time. The chain joins TRBV4-2 to TRBJ2-5; D possibly matches TRBD1 or TRBD2 (5 bases each). V dropped 0 bases and J dropped 2 bases, with 7 bases sitting between them. In germline, CDR1 is LGHNA, CDR2 YNFKEQ. The CDR3 runs 14 residues. The CDR3 here is CASSQDEGQETQYF. CDR3 in DNA: TGTGCCAGCAGCCAAGATGAGGGGCAAGAGACCCAGTACTTC.

This chain joins TRBV7-8 and TRBJ2-5; 11 bases line up with TRBD2. This CDR3 is built from 17 residues. Per the germline V gene, CDR1 is SGHVS and CDR2 is FQNEAQ. Trimming cost V 5 bases and J 1 base; bases outside gene matches: 9. DNA for the CDR3: TGTGCCAGCAGCCCGAGAGGGACTAGCGGTACCCAAGAGACCCAGTACTTC. As protein: CASSPRGTSGTQETQYF.

The gene calls are TRBV29-1 and TRBJ1-3; D possibly corresponds to TRBD1 (5 bases). The germline V gene has CDR1 SQVTM and CDR2 ANQGSEA. Trimming took 7 bases from V and 0 from J, leaving 13 bases between them. The CDR3 length is 14 residues. CDR3 DNA sequence: TGCAGCGCCTGGGGGGGGGACTCTGGAAACACCATATATTTT. It encodes CSAWGGDSGNTIYF.

The chain carries TRBV2 and TRBJ2-6; no firm D call. This CDR3 is 14 amino acids long. Germline loops: CDR1 SNHLY, CDR2 FYNNEI. V was shortened by 7 bases and J by 0 bases, with 7 bases between the two germline ends. Written as DNA, the CDR3 is TGTGCCAGCAACAGCTACTCTGGGGCCAACGTCCTGACTTTC. Amino acid sequence: CASNSYSGANVLTF.

This clonotype has only one observation. J is TRBJ2-7 and V is TRBV5-1; perhaps TRBD1 as D (5 bases). The germline gives CDR1 SGHRS, CDR2 YFSETQ. The V end lost 0 bases, the J end lost 9 bases, and 19 bases lay between the germline ends. The CDR3 contains 15 residues. The CDR3, as DNA: TGCGCCAGCAGCTTGGTAGGGGATAGCCCTACGAGGCAGTACTTC. Protein: CASSLVGDSPTRQYF.

The chain couples TRBV5-1 to TRBJ2-1; TRBD2 matches at 8 bases. Germline CDR1 is SGHRS and CDR2 is YFSETQ. V gave up 2 bases and J gave up 6 bases; unmatched junction bases: 7. The CDR3 loop spans 15 amino acids. The CDR3 loop reads CASSLTSGGGNEQFF. DNA of the CDR3: TGCGCCAGCAGCTTAACTAGCGGAGGGGGCAATGAGCAGTTCTTC.

J is TRBJ2-5 and V is TRBV3-1; TRBD1 matches 10 bases. The germline gives CDR1 LGHDT, CDR2 YNNKEL (reference sequence). With V trimmed by 10 bases and J by 3 bases, 8 bases remained unmatched. There are 14 residues in the CDR3. Here the CDR3 DNA reads TGTGCCACTAACCCCGGGACAGGGGAAGAGACCCAGTACTTC. Translated: CATNPGTGEETQYF.

This clonotype occurred once. This chain links TRBV7-9 with TRBJ1-2; unclear D gene. Trimming removed 2 bases at V and 5 bases at J, with 15 bases between. This CDR3 comprises 15 residues. Germline CDR1 SEHNR, CDR2 FQNEAQ (reference sequence). CDR3 loop: CASSLSSARPYGYTF. The DNA of the CDR3 is TGTGCCAGCAGCTTATCATCGGCCAGGCCTTATGGCTACACCTTC. Together with reference TRBV7-9 and TRBJ1-2, the CDR3 gives the full variable domain: DTGVSQNPRHKITKRGQNVTFRCDPISEHNRLYWYRQTLGQGPEFLTYFQNEAQLEKSRLLSDRFSAERPKGSFSTLEIQRTEQGDSAMYLCASSLSSARPYGYTFGSGTRLTVV.